This T cell receptor beta chain was sequenced for a study of T-cell memory formation after mild COVID-19. Overall study: The TCR clusters were mostly specific to one donor. Study-wide results and caveats: The authors did not confirm SARS-CoV-2 specificity of second-wave clones peaking day 37. Some responding clones appeared in pre-infection memory, suggesting cross-reactive memory joined.

Constant-segment primers and 5'RACE yielded cDNA libraries for TCR alpha and TCR beta, each carrying sample barcodes and UMIs. TCRdb passed the 5' RACE reads through MiXCR, listing each CDR3 protein once. The sample lists 530,000 or so distinct CDR3 sequences; roughly 17% were seen once. This clonotype was seen a handful of times. Its matching antigen is unknown. Germline V lookup: CDR1 KGHDR, CDR2 SFDVKD. This CDR3 is built from 16 residues. V lost 5 bases, J lost 3 bases, and 16 bases lay in between. The source material was PBMCs or a T cell subset sorted from them (not recorded which). The TCR sequence derives from an adult woman who had mild COVID-19 (a few samples of this study predate the infection). Cell type and time point are not known. The chain is built from TRBV24-1 and TRBJ2-1, with D possibly matching TRBD2 (5 bases). For the CDR3, the DNA is TGTGCCACCAGTGGAGGAACTAGTTTCTTCTACAATGAGCAGTTCTTC. Residues: CATSGGTSFFYNEQFF.